The 20 T cell receptor beta chains given below trace back to one sample, sequenced in a study of T cells expressing NK-cell markers. TCRdb reprocessed the 5' RACE reads; each CDR3 protein has one entry and no DNA is given. The sample has 250,000 or so distinct CDR3 sequences; the top ten hold around 4.2%. Input material: blood T cells: a sorted CD56 or NKG2C T cell subset, CD4+ or CD8+ T cells, or bulk PBMC T cells (not recorded which). The receptors shown here come from a woman aged 18-70 years in good health.

V usage is TRBV7-2 and J usage is TRBJ2-1; TCRdb gives TRBD2 as the D gene, but with no DNA this cannot be confirmed. The V gene's germline CDR1 is SGHTA and CDR2 FQGNSA. This CDR3 is built from 15 residues. This CDR3 reads CASSLPLAGGSEQFF.

This chain joins TRBV14 and TRBJ2-1; lacking DNA, the TRBD1 call made by TCRdb goes unchecked. This CDR3 region has 19 residues. CDR1 is SGHDN, CDR2 FVKESK, per germline. CDR3 sequence reads: CASSQTQVGYLLKYNEQFF.

The J gene is TRBJ2-5, the V gene TRBV7-6; TCRdb picks TRBD2, but there is no DNA to check that call. Germline V gives CDR1 SGHVS, CDR2 FNYEAQ. CDR3 length equals 16 residues. The CDR3 spells CASSLEVAVIGETQYF.

The chain is built from TRBV5-1 and TRBJ2-1. This CDR3 has 15 amino acids. Germline CDR1 reads SGHRS; CDR2 reads YFSETQ. The CDR3 reads CASSSDGGPYNEQFF.

The chain recombines TRBV29-1 with TRBJ2-7; the D call from TCRdb, TRBD1, cannot be confirmed without DNA. Germline CDR1 and CDR2: SQVTM and ANQGSEA. The CDR3 has 12 amino acids. CDR3 protein: CSVVGQGYEQYF.

This rearrangement joins TRBV12-3 or TRBV12-4 to TRBJ2-4; absent DNA, TCRdb's TRBD1 call cannot be checked. The CDR3 runs 17 residues. This CDR3 reads CASSNTRDRGWGNIQYF.

This chain links TRBV12-3 or TRBV12-4 with TRBJ2-3. This CDR3 has 11 amino acids. The CDR3: CASKVGDTQYF.

This sequence joins TRBV12-3 or TRBV12-4 and TRBJ2-2. The CDR3 length is 11 residues. Here the CDR3 reads CASSFRGELFF.

V gene TRBV29-1 combines with J gene TRBJ1-1; TCRdb names TRBD1, which stays unverified in the absence of DNA. CDR3 length: 14 amino acids. CDR1 and CDR2 (germline): SQVTM, ANQGSEA. The CDR3 is CSVDRSGGWTEAFF.

This chain uses TRBV4-1 with TRBJ2-7; TCRdb selects TRBD1, and the lack of DNA leaves this call unchecked. Germline V gene data show CDR1 as MGHRA and CDR2 as YSYEKL. The CDR3 extends over 16 amino acids. The chain's CDR3 is CASSHGPTGATYEQYF.

The chain couples TRBV28 to TRBJ1-5; TCRdb indicates TRBD1, and absent DNA this call remains unverified. From germline, CDR1 is MDHEN and CDR2 SYDVKM. CDR3 length equals 15 residues. The CDR3 sequence is CASSFPPGNNQPQHF.

The CDR3 loop is CSVGDRGRTEAFF. This chain joins TRBV29-1 and TRBJ1-1; without DNA, the TCRdb call of TRBD1 cannot be checked. The CDR3 spans 13 residues. Germline V CDR1 and CDR2: SQVTM, ANQGSEA.

The chain recombines TRBV7-2 with TRBJ1-1. Germline assignment: CDR1 SGHTA and CDR2 FQGNSA. The CDR3 extends over 14 amino acids. Here the CDR3 reads CASSLEALNTEAFF.

The chain joins TRBV20-1 to TRBJ1-5; TCRdb designates TRBD1, a call that cannot be tested without DNA. Germline V gene lookup returns CDR1 DFQATT and CDR2 SNEGSKA (reference sequence). The CDR3 runs to 11 residues. This CDR3 is CSGGGNQPQHF.

The rearrangement links TRBV7-2 to TRBJ1-1; there is no DNA to check the TCRdb D call of TRBD1. CDR1 and CDR2 from the germline V gene are SGHTA and FQGNSA. There are 14 residues in the CDR3. The CDR3 protein is CASSPGGGSTEAFF.

The genes are TRBV12-3 or TRBV12-4 and TRBJ2-2; without DNA, the TCRdb call of TRBD1 cannot be checked. This CDR3 spans 17 amino acids. The CDR3: CASSLALTQGVPGELFF.

The V call is TRBV28, the J call TRBJ2-5; absent DNA, TCRdb's TRBD1 call cannot be checked. The CDR3 has 13 amino acids. The germline CDR1 and CDR2 sequences are MDHEN and SYDVKM. Here the CDR3 reads CASSLPALETQYF. Looking up the rest from reference TRBV28 and TRBJ2-5 gives the full variable domain: DVKVTQSSRYLVKRTGEKVFLECVQDMDHENMFWYRQDPGLGLRLIYFSYDVKMKEKGDIPEGYSVSREKKERFSLILESASTNQTSMYLCASSLPALETQYFGPGTRLLVL.

This rearrangement joins TRBV6-2 or TRBV6-3 to TRBJ2-3. CDR1 is MNHEY, CDR2 SVGEGT, per germline. This CDR3 is built from 13 residues. The CDR3 loop is CAGSLVSTDTQYF.

The V call is TRBV29-1, the J call TRBJ2-5; TCRdb gives TRBD1 as the D gene, but with no DNA this cannot be confirmed. CDR1 is SQVTM and CDR2 is ANQGSEA in the germline V gene. The CDR3 spans 13 residues. CDR3 sequence reads: CSVMRQGVATQYF. Together with reference TRBV29-1 and TRBJ2-5, the CDR3 gives the full variable domain: SAVISQKPSRDICQRGTSLTIQCQVDSQVTMMFWYRQQPGQSLTLIATANQGSEATYESGFVIDKFPISRPNLTFSTLTVSNMSPEDSSIYLCSVMRQGVATQYFGPGTRLLVL.

The CDR3 is CASSLRNPTTAPLAKNIQYF. The chain carries TRBV11-2 and TRBJ2-4; without DNA, the TCRdb call of TRBD1 cannot be checked. The CDR3 contains 20 residues. Germline CDR1 reads SGHAT; CDR2 reads FQNNGV.